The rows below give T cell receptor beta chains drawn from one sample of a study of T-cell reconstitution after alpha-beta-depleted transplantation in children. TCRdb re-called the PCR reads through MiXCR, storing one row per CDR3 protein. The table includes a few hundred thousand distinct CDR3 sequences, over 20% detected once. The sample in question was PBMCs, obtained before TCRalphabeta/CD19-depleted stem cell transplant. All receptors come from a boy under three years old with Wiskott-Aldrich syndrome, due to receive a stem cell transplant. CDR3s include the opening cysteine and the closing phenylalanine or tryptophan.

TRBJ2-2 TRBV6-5 CASSYSIPGETGELFF
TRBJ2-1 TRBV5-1 CASSLGQQSYNEQFF
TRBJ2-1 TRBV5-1 CASSLDSGNYNEQFF
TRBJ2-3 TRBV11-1 CASSPGDRSFWMDTQYF
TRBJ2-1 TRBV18 CASSPGLVHEQFF
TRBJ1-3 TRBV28 CASTGWGARGNTIYF
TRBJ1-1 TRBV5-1 CASSSGTVEAFF
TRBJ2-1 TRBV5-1 CASSFWDTDNEQFF
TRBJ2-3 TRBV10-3 CAIGGSGDTQYF
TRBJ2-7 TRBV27 CASSLFSGRIYEQYF
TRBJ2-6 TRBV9 CASSVWTTGANVLTF
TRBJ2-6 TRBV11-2 CASSLVGVTGANVLTF
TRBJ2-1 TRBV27 CASSPLRLAGGWDEQFF
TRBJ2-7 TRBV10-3 CAISDKVEQYF
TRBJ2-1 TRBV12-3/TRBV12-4 CASSRGLAGLGNEQFF
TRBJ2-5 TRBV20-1 CSAGVSAQYF
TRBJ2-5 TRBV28 CASSVGSRETQYF
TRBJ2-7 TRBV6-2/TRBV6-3 CASSLEPGHQNYEQYF
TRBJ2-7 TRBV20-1 CSARGRTSGTYEQYF
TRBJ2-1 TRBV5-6 CASSYGPDEQFF
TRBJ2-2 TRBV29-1 CSVSVGGNTGELFF
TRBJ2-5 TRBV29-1 CSVEGYRDSTETQYF
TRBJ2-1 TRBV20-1 CSARFHHQQFF
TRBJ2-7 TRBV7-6 CASSLAPLAGNYEQYF
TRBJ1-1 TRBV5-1 CASSLDPGTEAFF
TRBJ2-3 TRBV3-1 CASSLDPVPTQYF
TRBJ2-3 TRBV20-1 CSARRDLTDTQYF
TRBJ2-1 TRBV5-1 CASSKGTVYNEQFF
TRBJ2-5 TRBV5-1 CASSLAHSGRETQYF
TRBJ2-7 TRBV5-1 CASSGSGIFSYEQYF
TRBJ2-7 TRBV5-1 CASSLVGSSSYEQYF
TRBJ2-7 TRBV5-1 CASSFTGTGALEQYF
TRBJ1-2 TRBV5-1 CASSFTGVDYTF
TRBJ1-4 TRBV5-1 CASSTGTDNEKLFF
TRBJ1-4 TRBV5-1 CASSLEHERELFF
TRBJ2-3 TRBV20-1 CSARGGTRLVGGTDTQYF
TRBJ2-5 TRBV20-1 CSALQGRETQYF
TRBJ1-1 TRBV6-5 CASSSSRQGPLNTEAFF
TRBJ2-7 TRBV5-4 CASGPKTSGSYEQYF
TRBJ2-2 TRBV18 CASSPPRQGTGELFF
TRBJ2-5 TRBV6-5 CASSYSISTGGLKTQYF
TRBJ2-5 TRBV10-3 CATGLAGGIQETQYF
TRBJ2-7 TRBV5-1 CASSRDPWNEQYF
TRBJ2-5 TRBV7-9 CASSLRFRLPETQYF
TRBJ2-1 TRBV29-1 CSVGGSTSYNEQFF
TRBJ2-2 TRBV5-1 CASSLVVGASELFF
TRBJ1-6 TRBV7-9 CASSSRENSPLHF
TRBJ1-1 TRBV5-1 CASSSDLNTEAFF
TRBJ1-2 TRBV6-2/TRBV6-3 CASSRTAINYGYTF
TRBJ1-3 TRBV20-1 CSASGGRGNTIYF
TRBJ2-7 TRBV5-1 CASRREIQVLYEQYF
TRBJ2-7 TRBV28 CASSPVDKTYEQYF
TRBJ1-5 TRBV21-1 CASSIRAQPQHF
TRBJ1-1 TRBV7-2 CASSSSWAGEAFF
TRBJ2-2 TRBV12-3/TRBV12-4 CASSSPRLAGVPGELFF
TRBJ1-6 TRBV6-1 CASRSPGPLNSPLHF
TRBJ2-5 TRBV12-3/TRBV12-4 CASTSRAGAGETQYF
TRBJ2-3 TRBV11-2 CASSLAMGLTDTQYF